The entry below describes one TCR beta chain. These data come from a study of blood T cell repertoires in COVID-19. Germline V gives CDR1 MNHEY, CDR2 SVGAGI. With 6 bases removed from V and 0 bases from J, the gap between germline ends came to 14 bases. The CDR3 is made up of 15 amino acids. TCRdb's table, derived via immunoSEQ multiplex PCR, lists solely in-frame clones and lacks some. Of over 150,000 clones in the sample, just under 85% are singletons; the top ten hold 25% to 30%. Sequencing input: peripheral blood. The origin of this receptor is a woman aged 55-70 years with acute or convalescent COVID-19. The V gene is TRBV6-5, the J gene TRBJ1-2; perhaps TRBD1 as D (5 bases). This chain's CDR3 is CASSPVGGANYGYTF. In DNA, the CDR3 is TGTGCCAGCAGCCCCGTGGGGGGGGCTAACTATGGCTACACCTTC.